This is a list of T cell receptor beta chains from one sample in a study of glioma-infiltrating T cells. Via MiXCR, TCRdb re-called the multiplex PCR reads, giving one row per CDR3 protein. The sample has under 150,000 distinct CDR3 sequences, 24% seen once. The sample consisted of glioma tissue, nonneoplastic brain tissue, or PBMCs (not recorded which). These receptors all stem from a human donor with low-grade glioma or glioblastoma, undergoing nonglioma brain surgery, or in good health (not recorded which). Both conserved end residues are part of each CDR3. D genes are given only for firm matches. Only part of the rows carry a size: once, few, many, or a class if the clone is expanded.

TRBJ1-2 TRBV29-1 NA TRBD1 TGCAGCGTTGGCTTACAGGGGGCATTTTATGGCTACACCTTC CSVGLQGAFYGYTF
TRBJ1-5 TRBV2 few TRBD1 TGTGCCAGCACCTACCTGGACAGGCCCGATCAGCCCCAGCATTTT CASTYLDRPDQPQHF
TRBJ2-1 TRBV10-3 many NA TGTGCCATCAGGCTCGGCCCCGCCGGCGATGAGCAGTTCTTC CAIRLGPAGDEQFF
TRBJ1-1 TRBV20-1 many TRBD1 TGCAGTGCTAGAGTCCAGACAGGGGGTCGGACCACTGAAGCTTTCTTT CSARVQTGGRTTEAFF
TRBJ2-3 TRBV28 NA TRBD2 TGTGCCAGCAAATCGGGGGGAGGATCCGGTACGCAGTATTTT CASKSGGGSGTQYF
TRBJ2-5 TRBV5-4 NA NA TGTGCCAGCAGCCACCAGGGGGGCCTAGAGACCCAGTACTTC CASSHQGGLETQYF
TRBJ1-5 TRBV27 NA NA TGTGCCAGCAGTTTAGGCGGGTCCTTAGGGCAGCCCCAGCATTTT CASSLGGSLGQPQHF
TRBJ1-1 TRBV14 NA TRBD1 TGTGCCAGCAGACCCGGACAGGCCGCAAACACTGAAGCTTTCTTT CASRPGQAANTEAFF
TRBJ1-3 TRBV28 NA NA TGTGCCAGCAGTTCAGGGAGTGGAAACACCATATATTTT CASSSGSGNTIYF
TRBJ2-5 TRBV7-9 NA TRBD2 TGTGCCAGCAGCCCTCTAGCGGGGAGGGGGCAAGAGACCCAGTACTTC CASSPLAGRGQETQYF
TRBJ2-1 TRBV24-1 NA NA TGTACCACCAGTGATTTGCCTAGCGAGGACAATGAGCAGTTCTTC CTTSDLPSEDNEQFF
TRBJ1-1 TRBV5-1 few NA TGCGCCAGCAGCTTGGGGACAGCCGCTAACACTGAAGCTTTCTTT CASSLGTAANTEAFF
TRBJ2-1 TRBV11-1 NA NA TGTGCCAGCAGCTGGACACCGAGCTCCTACAATGAGCAGTTCTTC CASSWTPSSYNEQFF
TRBJ2-5 TRBV6-1 NA TRBD2 TGTGCCAGCAGCGAAAGCCTAGCGGGGGAGACCCAGTACTTC CASSESLAGETQYF
TRBJ2-3 TRBV6-6 many NA TGTGCCAGCAGTTACCCCGGGCGCGGAGGAGATACGCAGTATTTT CASSYPGRGGDTQYF
TRBJ1-5 TRBV6-1 NA NA TGTGCCAGCAGCCAGCGGGGATTGGGAGAGACCCAGCATTTT CASSQRGLGETQHF
TRBJ1-6 TRBV11-2 NA NA TGTGCCAGCAGCTTAAACACTGGATCCTATAATTCACCCCTCCACTTT CASSLNTGSYNSPLHF
TRBJ1-3 TRBV25-1 many NA TGTGCCAGCAGGGCCATTCTGGGAAACACCATATATTTT CASRAILGNTIYF
TRBJ2-3 TRBV6-1 NA NA TGTGCCAGCAGCTACCAAGGGGGGACTGTTGGTACGCAGTATTTT CASSYQGGTVGTQYF
TRBJ2-1 TRBV3-1 NA NA TGTGCCAGCAGCCAAGAAGTAAGTGAGCAGTTCTTC CASSQEVSEQFF